Shown below are 10 T cell receptor beta chains from a single sample sequenced in a study of T cells in Graves' hyperthyroidism and ophthalmopathy. Template material for amplifying TCR beta CDR3 regions consisted of RNA transcripts. RT-PCR in the first round (using the HTBI primer set) targeted the TCR CDR3. TCRdb recomputed calls from the multiplex PCR reads with MiXCR, one row per CDR3 protein. Counted here are about 130,000 distinct CDR3 sequences, over 20% occurring once; the ten biggest clones make up about 67%. The material sequenced was blood. The origin of the receptors is a woman aged 45 to 65 with Graves' hyperthyroidism that later progressed to Graves' ophthalmopathy.

This clonotype was counted between two and nine times. This chain links TRBV29-1 with TRBJ1-2; tentatively, D is TRBD1 (5 bases). The germline V and J ends were trimmed by 5 bases and 6 bases, with 16 bases remaining between them. The CDR3 has 13 residues. Germline CDR1 SQVTM, CDR2 ANQGSEA. CDR3 sequence (DNA): TGCAGCGTTCAGATACAGGTTCTGGATGGCTACACCTTC. It specifies CSVQIQVLDGYTF. Complete variable domain (other parts from reference TRBV29-1 and TRBJ1-2): SAVISQKPSRDICQRGTSLTIQCQVDSQVTMMFWYRQQPGQSLTLIATANQGSEATYESGFVIDKFPISRPNLTFSTLTVSNMSPEDSSIYLCSVQIQVLDGYTFGSGTRLTVV.

This clonotype was observed many times. This sequence joins TRBV3-1 and TRBJ1-1; D is ambiguous. Between the trimmed V and J ends, which lost 2 bases and 9 bases, there was a span of 1 base. Germline values: CDR1 LGHDT, CDR2 YNNKEL (reference sequence). The CDR3 covers 9 residues. The CDR3 DNA follows: TGTGCCAGCAGCCAACAAGCTTTCTTT. Its translation: CASSQQAFF.

This chain joins TRBV19 and TRBJ2-7; TRBD2 agrees at 10 bases. The CDR3 has 14 amino acids. Germline trimming cut 6 bases from V and 5 bases from J; bases unmatched to any gene: 7. Germline V gene sequence: CDR1 LNHDA, CDR2 SQIVND (reference sequence). The CDR3 sequence: CASRVAGGDNEQYF. For the CDR3, the DNA is TGTGCCAGTAGAGTAGCGGGAGGAGATAACGAGCAGTACTTC.

In this sample, this clonotype turned up many times. The CDR3 bases are TGTGCCAGCATTAACTTCGGGAGGATGAAAGATACGCAGTATTTT. Amino acids: CASINFGRMKDTQYF. The chain joins TRBV6-1 to TRBJ2-3, with 7 nucleotides matching TRBD2. With 7 bases clipped from V and 5 bases from J, the junction kept 12 bases outside the gene matches. Germline lookup yields CDR1 MNHNS and CDR2 SASEGT. The CDR3 contains 15 residues.

This clonotype has a count of ten or more. The chain links TRBV7-3 to TRBJ2-3; 9 positions agree with TRBD2. This CDR3 contains 14 residues. CDR1 and CDR2 (germline): SGHTA, FQGTGA. V shed 5 bases, J shed 4 bases, and the junction held 4 bases outside the gene matches. The CDR3: CASSRSGSSDTQYF. The CDR3 region has the DNA TGTGCCAGCAGCCGTAGCGGGAGTTCAGATACGCAGTATTTT.

This clonotype appeared a few times. The J gene is TRBJ2-1, the V gene TRBV3-1, with D perhaps TRBD1 (6 bases). Germline V lookup: CDR1 LGHDT, CDR2 YNNKEL (reference sequence). The CDR3 contains 18 residues. V was cut by 8 bases and J by 6 bases, with 29 bases left in between. CDR3 residues: CASSPGNRVTILGNEQFF. The CDR3 DNA reads TGTGCCAGCTCACCGGGAAACAGGGTAACGATATTGGGCAATGAGCAGTTCTTC.

The J gene is TRBJ1-1, the V gene TRBV18; maybe TRBD1 (6 bases). In germline, CDR1 is KGHSH, CDR2 LQKENI. This CDR3 has 16 amino acids. V lost 1 base and J 3 bases, leaving 15 bases between the germline ends. CDR3 coding DNA: TGTGCCAGCTCACCACGGGTTCGACAGGCTGACACTGAAGCTTTCTTT. It codes for CASSPRVRQADTEAFF.

The rearrangement joins TRBV7-2 to TRBJ2-2, with unresolved D. The ends were cut back, 0 bases at V and 2 bases at J, with 10 bases in the middle. The CDR3 length is 16 residues. Germline V gene data show CDR1 as SGHTA and CDR2 as FQGNSA. The CDR3 DNA is TGTGCCAGCAGCTTAGCGGGGTGGGGAAACACCGGGGAGCTGTTTTTT. This encodes CASSLAGWGNTGELFF.

This clonotype was seen repeatedly, ten times or more. The chain recombines TRBV7-9 with TRBJ2-1; TRBD2 aligns across 9 bases. J was trimmed by 4 bases and V by 2 bases; bases with no gene match: 18. This CDR3 has 20 amino acids. From germline, CDR1 is SEHNR and CDR2 FQNEAQ (reference sequence). CDR3 protein: CASSLSRRPETSGKYNEQFF. CDR3 in DNA: TGTGCCAGCAGCTTATCCCGACGCCCCGAGACTAGCGGCAAATACAATGAGCAGTTCTTC.

This clonotype was detected ten times or more. The V gene is TRBV28, the J gene TRBJ2-4; a possible D gene is TRBD1 (5 bases). CDR1 and CDR2 from the germline V gene are MDHEN and SYDVKM. V was cut by 4 bases and J by 6 bases, with 7 bases left in between. The CDR3 loop spans 12 amino acids. The CDR3 region has the DNA TGTGCCAGCAGTTGGCAGGGAAACATTCAGTACTTC. As protein: CASSWQGNIQYF.